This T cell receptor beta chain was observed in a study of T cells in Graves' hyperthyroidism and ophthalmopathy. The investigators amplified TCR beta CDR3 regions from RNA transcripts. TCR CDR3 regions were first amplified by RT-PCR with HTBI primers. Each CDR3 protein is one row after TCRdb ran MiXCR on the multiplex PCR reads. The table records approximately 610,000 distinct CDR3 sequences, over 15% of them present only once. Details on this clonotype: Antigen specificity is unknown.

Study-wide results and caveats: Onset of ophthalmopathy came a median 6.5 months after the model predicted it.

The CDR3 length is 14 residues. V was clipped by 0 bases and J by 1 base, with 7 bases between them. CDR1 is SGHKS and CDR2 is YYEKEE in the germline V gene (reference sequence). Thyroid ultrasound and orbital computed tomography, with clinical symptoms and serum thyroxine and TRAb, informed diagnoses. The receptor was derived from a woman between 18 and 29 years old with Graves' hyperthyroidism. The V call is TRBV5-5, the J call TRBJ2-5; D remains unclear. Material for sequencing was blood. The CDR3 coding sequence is TGTGCCAGCAGCTTGGGTTGGGTCCAAGAGACCCAGTACTTC. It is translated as CASSLGWVQETQYF. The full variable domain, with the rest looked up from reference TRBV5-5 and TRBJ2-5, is DAGVTQSPTHLIKTRGQQVTLRCSPISGHKSVSWYQQVLGQGPQFIFQYYEKEERGRGNFPDRFSARQFPNYSSELNVNALLLGDSALYLCASSLGWVQETQYFGPGTRLLVL.